This is a list of T cell receptor beta chains from one sample in a study of human T cells and chemical hapten exposure. TCRdb recomputed calls from the RACE reads with MiXCR, one row per CDR3 protein. The sample contains nearly 350,000 distinct CDR3 sequences, 5.5% to 8% of which appear only once. The sample was whole blood, taken in connection with sensitization to the hapten diphenylcyclopropenone (DPC). These receptors were obtained from a woman younger than 35 with alopecia areata. Some clones in this sample may be carry-over from other donors' samples. Both conserved end residues are part of each CDR3. The order of the fields is clone size, D gene, V gene, J gene, CDR3 protein, CDR3 DNA. D genes are given only for firm matches. Only part of the rows carry a size: once, few, many, or a class if the clone is expanded.

abundance: few
d_gene: .
v_gene: TRBV27
j_gene: TRBJ2-7
CDR3aa: CASSLFGQPEQYF
CDR3nt: TGTGCCAGCAGTTTATTCGGACAGCCCGAGCAGTACTTC

abundance: many
d_gene: TRBD1
v_gene: TRBV18
j_gene: TRBJ1-4
CDR3aa: CASSPPTGNEKLFF
CDR3nt: TGTGCCAGCTCACCACCGACAGGGAATGAAAAACTGTTTTTT

abundance: .
d_gene: .
v_gene: TRBV7-9
j_gene: TRBJ2-5
CDR3aa: CASRSAGLQETQYF
CDR3nt: TGTGCCAGCAGATCGGCGGGGCTCCAAGAGACCCAGTACTTC

abundance: .
d_gene: .
v_gene: TRBV3-1
j_gene: TRBJ1-3
CDR3aa: CASSQDPQGSGNTIYF
CDR3nt: TGTGCCAGCAGCCAAGATCCCCAGGGGAGCGGAAACACCATATATTTT

abundance: many
d_gene: TRBD1
v_gene: TRBV7-9
j_gene: TRBJ1-6
CDR3aa: CASSYRQGYNSPLHF
CDR3nt: TGTGCCAGCAGCTACAGACAGGGGTATAATTCACCCCTCCACTTT

abundance: many
d_gene: .
v_gene: TRBV7-2
j_gene: TRBJ2-5
CDR3aa: CASSLALRPETQYF
CDR3nt: TGTGCCAGCAGCTTAGCGCTACGGCCGGAGACCCAGTACTTC

abundance: many
d_gene: .
v_gene: TRBV20-1
j_gene: TRBJ2-3
CDR3aa: CSARRTDTQYF
CDR3nt: TGCAGTGCTCGGCGCACAGATACGCAGTATTTT

abundance: few
d_gene: .
v_gene: TRBV4-3
j_gene: TRBJ1-6
CDR3aa: CASSRSGQTLDSPLHF
CDR3nt: TGCGCCAGCAGCCGATCAGGACAGACGCTCGATTCACCCCTCCACTTT

abundance: .
d_gene: .
v_gene: TRBV7-3
j_gene: TRBJ2-3
CDR3aa: CASSYARDTQYF
CDR3nt: TGTGCCAGCAGTTACGCCCGAGATACGCAGTATTTT

abundance: many
d_gene: TRBD2
v_gene: TRBV5-1
j_gene: TRBJ2-5
CDR3aa: CASSLGTSTGETQYF
CDR3nt: TGCGCCAGCAGCTTGGGGACTAGCACTGGGGAGACCCAGTACTTC

abundance: many
d_gene: .
v_gene: TRBV6-2/TRBV6-3
j_gene: TRBJ2-1
CDR3aa: CASSLDGHNEQFF
CDR3nt: TGTGCCAGCAGCCTGGACGGCCACAATGAGCAGTTCTTC

abundance: many
d_gene: .
v_gene: TRBV18
j_gene: TRBJ1-1
CDR3aa: CASSGPMNTEAFF
CDR3nt: TGTGCCAGCTCAGGGCCTATGAACACTGAAGCTTTCTTT

abundance: many
d_gene: TRBD2
v_gene: TRBV4-1
j_gene: TRBJ2-7
CDR3aa: CASSPDPRLAVHEQYF
CDR3nt: TGCGCCAGCAGCCCGGACCCAAGACTAGCAGTCCACGAGCAGTACTTC

abundance: .
d_gene: TRBD1
v_gene: TRBV28
j_gene: TRBJ2-7
CDR3aa: CASSEGAVRDQQYF
CDR3nt: TGTGCCAGCAGTGAGGGGGCTGTCCGGGACCAGCAGTACTTC

abundance: .
d_gene: .
v_gene: TRBV11-2
j_gene: TRBJ1-1
CDR3aa: CASSRGTVPEAFF
CDR3nt: TGTGCCAGCAGCCGAGGGACGGTTCCTGAAGCTTTCTTT

abundance: many
d_gene: .
v_gene: TRBV7-9
j_gene: TRBJ2-5
CDR3aa: CASQRGVETQYF
CDR3nt: TGTGCCAGTCAACGAGGGGTGGAGACCCAGTACTTC

abundance: few
d_gene: TRBD1
v_gene: TRBV20-1
j_gene: TRBJ1-4
CDR3aa: CSARDNQGAEKLFF
CDR3nt: TGCAGTGCTAGAGATAATCAGGGGGCTGAAAAACTGTTTTTT

abundance: .
d_gene: .
v_gene: TRBV28
j_gene: TRBJ1-2
CDR3aa: CASRRSGDMGSGYTF
CDR3nt: TGTGCCAGCCGGAGGTCAGGGGATATGGGTAGCGGCTACACCTTC

abundance: few
d_gene: .
v_gene: TRBV11-2
j_gene: TRBJ1-4
CDR3aa: CASSPRQRGEKLFF
CDR3nt: TGTGCCAGCAGCCCCCGACAAAGGGGTGAAAAACTGTTTTTT

abundance: .
d_gene: .
v_gene: TRBV20-1
j_gene: TRBJ1-6
CDR3aa: CSASTERSYNSPLHF
CDR3nt: TGCAGTGCATCCACAGAGCGCTCCTATAATTCACCCCTCCACTTT

abundance: .
d_gene: TRBD1
v_gene: TRBV4-3
j_gene: TRBJ1-1
CDR3aa: CASSQDIGRGDTEAFF
CDR3nt: TGCGCCAGCAGCCAAGATATCGGCAGGGGGGACACTGAAGCTTTCTTT

abundance: many
d_gene: .
v_gene: TRBV19
j_gene: TRBJ2-1
CDR3aa: CASSLGPLEHNEQFF
CDR3nt: TGTGCCAGTAGTCTCGGGCCTCTCGAGCACAATGAGCAGTTCTTC

abundance: .
d_gene: TRBD2
v_gene: TRBV7-2
j_gene: TRBJ2-2
CDR3aa: CASSLTGRPGELFF
CDR3nt: TGTGCCAGCAGCTTGACCGGGAGGCCCGGGGAGCTGTTTTTT

abundance: .
d_gene: .
v_gene: TRBV4-1
j_gene: TRBJ1-6
CDR3aa: CASSQDFQGAYNSPLHF
CDR3nt: TGCGCCAGCAGCCAAGATTTTCAGGGCGCCTATAATTCACCCCTCCACTTT

abundance: .
d_gene: .
v_gene: TRBV18
j_gene: TRBJ2-3
CDR3aa: CASSPPARGGTDTQYF
CDR3nt: TGTGCCAGCTCACCACCGGCGCGCGGAGGCACAGATACGCAGTATTTT

abundance: few
d_gene: TRBD1
v_gene: TRBV7-9
j_gene: TRBJ2-5
CDR3aa: CASSLDRGEKTQYF
CDR3nt: TGTGCCAGCAGTTTGGACAGGGGGGAAAAGACCCAGTACTTC

abundance: many
d_gene: .
v_gene: TRBV7-9
j_gene: TRBJ2-5
CDR3aa: CAGSLPRRETQYF
CDR3nt: TGTGCCGGGTCCCTACCCCGAAGAGAGACCCAGTACTTC

abundance: many
d_gene: .
v_gene: TRBV6-2/TRBV6-3
j_gene: TRBJ2-3
CDR3aa: CASTTPRLTDTQYF
CDR3nt: TGTGCCAGCACCACGCCTCGGCTCACAGATACGCAGTATTTT

abundance: few
d_gene: .
v_gene: TRBV5-5
j_gene: TRBJ1-1
CDR3aa: CASSFYRAMNTEAFF
CDR3nt: TGTGCCAGCAGCTTCTACAGGGCTATGAACACTGAAGCTTTCTTT

abundance: few
d_gene: .
v_gene: TRBV18
j_gene: TRBJ1-4
CDR3aa: CASSPNQSNEKLFF
CDR3nt: TGTGCCAGCTCACCGAACCAGTCGAATGAAAAACTGTTTTTT

abundance: many
d_gene: .
v_gene: TRBV28
j_gene: TRBJ1-1
CDR3aa: CASSLFAVNTEAFF
CDR3nt: TGTGCCAGCAGTTTATTTGCAGTCAACACTGAAGCTTTCTTT

abundance: few
d_gene: .
v_gene: TRBV29-1
j_gene: TRBJ2-5
CDR3aa: CSVEVGHRIQETQYF
CDR3nt: TGCAGCGTTGAAGTGGGCCACAGGATACAAGAGACCCAGTACTTC

abundance: many
d_gene: .
v_gene: TRBV6-4
j_gene: TRBJ2-1
CDR3aa: CASSEGDSGEQFF
CDR3nt: TGTGCCAGCAGTGAGGGAGATTCTGGTGAGCAGTTCTTC

abundance: many
d_gene: TRBD1
v_gene: TRBV6-2/TRBV6-3
j_gene: TRBJ2-7
CDR3aa: CASRTPWTGSGHEQYF
CDR3nt: TGTGCCAGCAGAACCCCCTGGACAGGGTCCGGCCACGAGCAGTACTTC

abundance: few
d_gene: .
v_gene: TRBV14
j_gene: TRBJ2-3
CDR3aa: CASSLNPRRTDTQYF
CDR3nt: TGTGCCAGCAGCCTAAATCCCAGGCGCACAGATACGCAGTATTTT

abundance: few
d_gene: .
v_gene: TRBV21-1
j_gene: TRBJ1-1
CDR3aa: CASSNANPKHNRIAFF
CDR3nt: TGTGCCAGCAGCAACGCAAACCCGAAACATAACAGGATAGCTTTCTTT

abundance: .
d_gene: .
v_gene: TRBV12-2
j_gene: TRBJ1-4
CDR3aa: CASLGRGEKLFF
CDR3nt: TGTGCAAGTCTTGGACGGGGCGAAAAACTGTTTTTT

abundance: few
d_gene: TRBD2
v_gene: TRBV6-6
j_gene: TRBJ2-5
CDR3aa: CASRHSSGGVETQYF
CDR3nt: TGTGCCAGCAGGCATTCTAGCGGGGGGGTTGAGACCCAGTACTTC

abundance: .
d_gene: TRBD1
v_gene: TRBV12-5
j_gene: TRBJ1-1
CDR3aa: CASALTGEITEAFF
CDR3nt: TGTGCTAGTGCCCTGACAGGGGAGATCACTGAAGCTTTCTTT

abundance: .
d_gene: .
v_gene: TRBV27
j_gene: TRBJ1-6
CDR3aa: CASSPNRGISPLHF
CDR3nt: TGTGCCAGCAGTCCTAACCGGGGAATTTCACCCCTCCACTTT

abundance: many
d_gene: .
v_gene: TRBV12-3/TRBV12-4
j_gene: TRBJ1-2
CDR3aa: CASSLGPGNGYGYTF
CDR3nt: TGTGCCAGCAGTTTAGGTCCAGGGAACGGCTATGGCTACACCTTC

abundance: .
d_gene: TRBD2
v_gene: TRBV20-1
j_gene: TRBJ2-1
CDR3aa: CSARDKSVAGGLSSYNEQFF
CDR3nt: TGCAGTGCTAGAGATAAGTCGGTAGCGGGGGGCCTGAGCTCCTACAATGAGCAGTTCTTC

abundance: few
d_gene: TRBD2
v_gene: TRBV6-6
j_gene: TRBJ2-3
CDR3aa: CASSPKRGSTDTQYF
CDR3nt: TGTGCCAGCAGCCCCAAGCGGGGGTCTACAGATACGCAGTATTTT

abundance: many
d_gene: .
v_gene: TRBV4-3
j_gene: TRBJ2-5
CDR3aa: CASSQEGLIQETQYF
CDR3nt: TGCGCCAGCAGCCAAGAGGGGTTGATCCAAGAGACCCAGTACTTC

abundance: few
d_gene: TRBD1
v_gene: TRBV7-2
j_gene: TRBJ1-5
CDR3aa: CASSLTGGRKPQHF
CDR3nt: TGTGCCAGCAGTCTAACAGGGGGCAGAAAGCCCCAGCATTTT

abundance: few
d_gene: .
v_gene: TRBV7-9
j_gene: TRBJ1-4
CDR3aa: CASSLPDWEGTNEKLFF
CDR3nt: TGTGCCAGCAGCTTACCTGACTGGGAAGGAACTAATGAAAAACTGTTTTTT

abundance: few
d_gene: TRBD2
v_gene: TRBV25-1
j_gene: TRBJ2-7
CDR3aa: CASSALPGLAFGEQYF
CDR3nt: TGTGCCAGCAGTGCCTTGCCGGGACTAGCATTCGGCGAGCAGTACTTC

abundance: .
d_gene: TRBD1
v_gene: TRBV6-6
j_gene: TRBJ1-2
CDR3aa: CASSLFQGAHNYGYTF
CDR3nt: TGTGCCAGCAGCTTGTTTCAGGGGGCGCACAACTATGGCTACACCTTC

abundance: .
d_gene: .
v_gene: TRBV21-1
j_gene: TRBJ1-1
CDR3aa: CASSKGPPRVNTEAFF
CDR3nt: TGTGCCAGCAGCAAAGGCCCCCCGAGGGTGAACACTGAAGCTTTCTTT

abundance: many
d_gene: .
v_gene: TRBV6-5
j_gene: TRBJ1-1
CDR3aa: CASSPAWGGSTEAFF
CDR3nt: TGTGCCAGCAGCCCCGCCTGGGGGGGAAGCACTGAAGCTTTCTTT

abundance: many
d_gene: TRBD1
v_gene: TRBV25-1
j_gene: TRBJ2-2
CDR3aa: CATYPGTEKNTGELFF
CDR3nt: TGTGCCACCTACCCCGGGACAGAGAAGAACACCGGGGAGCTGTTTTTT

abundance: few
d_gene: .
v_gene: TRBV12-3/TRBV12-4
j_gene: TRBJ1-2
CDR3aa: CASSPLATGQGYTF
CDR3nt: TGTGCCAGCAGTCCCCTGGCGACAGGCCAGGGCTACACCTTC